Listed below are T cell receptor beta chains from one sample, sequenced in a study of cytomegalovirus exposure and HLA in healthy donors. Clones were sequenced by immunoSEQ multiplex PCR, and TCRdb holds only the in-frame ones, with some missing. The sample consists of approximately 140,000 clones, 65% to 80% of them appearing once. Sequencing was carried out using PBMCs. These receptors were obtained from a woman aged 40 to 50 in good health and CMV-seronegative. The CDR3 runs from the conserved cysteine through the conserved F or W. The D gene is left open where the match is weak. The listing skips clone size in some rows; elsewhere it reads once, few, many or a size class.

D: .
J: TRBJ1-4
size: .
V: TRBV4-2
DNA: TGTGCCAGCAGCCAAGCTGGCGGGTGGGATGAAAAACTGTTTTTT
CDR3: CASSQAGGWDEKLFF

D: .
J: TRBJ2-7
size: .
V: TRBV4-1
DNA: TGCGCCAGCAGCCAAGATAGGGGGAAGACGGCCTACGAGCAGTACTTC
CDR3: CASSQDRGKTAYEQYF

D: .
J: TRBJ2-6
size: .
V: TRBV30
DNA: TGTGCCTGGAGTGGGTGGGGGGGCTCTGGGGCCAACGGCCTGACTTTC
CDR3: CAWSGWGGSGANGLTF

D: TRBD1
J: TRBJ1-4
size: .
V: TRBV30
DNA: TGTGCCTGGAGTACCGGGACAGGGAAGCCTAATGAAAAACTGTTTTTT
CDR3: CAWSTGTGKPNEKLFF

D: TRBD2
J: TRBJ2-1
size: .
V: TRBV28
DNA: TGTGCCAGCAACTTGGGACTAGCGGGGGGGTTTTACAATGAGCAGTTCTTC
CDR3: CASNLGLAGGFYNEQFF

D: TRBD2
J: TRBJ2-1
size: .
V: TRBV11-1
DNA: TGTGCCAGCAGCGAGCGACTAGCGGGCTACGGGGAGCAGTTCTTC
CDR3: CASSERLAGYGEQFF

D: .
J: TRBJ1-1
size: .
V: TRBV5-4
DNA: TGTGCCAGCAGTCAACGCGTCACAGGGAGCACTGAAGCTTTCTTT
CDR3: CASSQRVTGSTEAFF

D: .
J: TRBJ1-5
size: few
V: TRBV5-1
DNA: TGCGCCAGCAGCACATGGGACAAGGGTTTGTGTCAGCCCCAGCATTTT
CDR3: CASSTWDKGLCQPQHF

D: .
J: TRBJ1-2
size: few
V: TRBV4-1
DNA: TGCGCCAGCAGCCGGGCTGGGGGGTGGAACTATGGCTACACCTTC
CDR3: CASSRAGGWNYGYTF

D: .
J: TRBJ1-2
size: .
V: TRBV5-1
DNA: TGCGCCAGCAGCTTGGGACAAAACCCCCCTTCAAACTATGGCTACACCTTC
CDR3: CASSLGQNPPSNYGYTF

D: .
J: TRBJ2-2
size: .
V: TRBV7-9
DNA: TGTGCCAGCAGCTTGGGAGGTTCGTCCGGGGAGCTGTTTTTT
CDR3: CASSLGGSSGELFF

D: .
J: TRBJ1-4
size: .
V: TRBV30
DNA: TGTGCCTGGAGTCCGGGACTCCGGACGGATGAAAAACTGTTTTTT
CDR3: CAWSPGLRTDEKLFF

D: .
J: TRBJ2-3
size: .
V: TRBV9
DNA: TGTGCCAGCAGCGTAGGTGGTAGCGTCACAGATACGCAGTATTTT
CDR3: CASSVGGSVTDTQYF

D: TRBD1
J: TRBJ1-6
size: .
V: TRBV15
DNA: TGTGCCACCAGCAGAGACCAGACAGGGACTAATTCACCCCTCCACTTT
CDR3: CATSRDQTGTNSPLHF

D: .
J: TRBJ2-2
size: .
V: TRBV30
DNA: TGTGCCTGGAAAAGAGTTACCGGGGAGCTGTTTTTT
CDR3: CAWKRVTGELFF

D: TRBD1
J: TRBJ2-6
size: few
V: TRBV7-9
DNA: TGTGCCAGCAGCTCCCCGGGACAGGGCTCTGGGGCCAACGTCCTGACTTTC
CDR3: CASSSPGQGSGANVLTF

D: .
J: TRBJ2-4
size: few
V: TRBV6-6
DNA: TGTGCCAGCCGGGAACGCGAAAACAGTCAGTACTTC
CDR3: CASRERENSQYF

D: .
J: TRBJ1-5
size: few
V: TRBV5-8
DNA: TGTGCCAGCAGGCGAAGGGAGGGCAATCAGCCCCAGCATTTT
CDR3: CASRRREGNQPQHF

D: TRBD2
J: TRBJ2-2
size: .
V: TRBV11-3
DNA: TGTGCCAGCAGCCCACACGGCGGGGGGACCGGGGAGCTGTTTTTT
CDR3: CASSPHGGGTGELFF

D: TRBD1
J: TRBJ1-1
size: .
V: TRBV27
DNA: TGTGCCAGCAGTCTGACAGGGGGCGCGTGGACTGAAGCTTTCTTT
CDR3: CASSLTGGAWTEAFF

D: TRBD1
J: TRBJ2-1
size: .
V: TRBV2
DNA: TGTGCCAGCAGTCCGACAGGGGAGACCTACAATGAGCAGTTCTTC
CDR3: CASSPTGETYNEQFF

D: .
J: TRBJ2-1
size: .
V: TRBV29-1
DNA: TGCAGCTTCCGACAGTCCTCCCTCAATGAGCAGTTCTTC
CDR3: CSFRQSSLNEQFF

D: TRBD2
J: TRBJ2-7
size: .
V: TRBV2
DNA: TGTGCCAGCACTGGACTAGCGGGGCTCCCCTACGAGCAGTACTTC
CDR3: CASTGLAGLPYEQYF

D: TRBD1
J: TRBJ2-5
size: .
V: TRBV7-3
DNA: TGTGCCAGCAGCTTAACGGGAGGACAGGGGGCTCGGGAGCAGTACTTC
CDR3: CASSLTGGQGAREQYF

D: .
J: TRBJ1-3
size: .
V: TRBV4-2
DNA: TGTGCCAGCAGCCAAGATGGCGGCTCTGGAAACACCATATATTTT
CDR3: CASSQDGGSGNTIYF

D: .
J: TRBJ1-3
size: .
V: TRBV5-1
DNA: TGCGCCAGCAGCCCAGAAGGGGCCAGGGTTGGAAACACCATATATTTT
CDR3: CASSPEGARVGNTIYF

D: TRBD1
J: TRBJ2-1
size: .
V: TRBV28
DNA: TGTGCCAGCAGACAGGGGGCCCCCTACAATGAGCAGTTCTTC
CDR3: CASRQGAPYNEQFF

D: .
J: TRBJ2-5
size: .
V: TRBV19
DNA: TGTGCCAGTAGTAGGGCACGGCAAGAGACCCAGTACTTC
CDR3: CASSRARQETQYF

D: .
J: TRBJ1-1
size: .
V: TRBV5-1
DNA: TGCGCCAGCAGCTTGGGGGGAGGGGCCGAGGCTTTCTTT
CDR3: CASSLGGGAEAFF

D: .
J: TRBJ1-2
size: once
V: TRBV28
DNA: TGTGCCAGCAGTTCGTCCCTCCGGGGGGACTATGGCTACACCTTC
CDR3: CASSSSLRGDYGYTF

D: TRBD2
J: TRBJ2-3
size: .
V: TRBV6-1
DNA: TGTGCCAGCAGTGAAGCTAGCGGGGGATCAGATACGCAGTATTTT
CDR3: CASSEASGGSDTQYF

D: TRBD1
J: TRBJ2-3
size: .
V: TRBV7-9
DNA: TGTGCCAGCAGCTTCCAGGGGGCAACAGATACGCAGTATTTT
CDR3: CASSFQGATDTQYF

D: TRBD2
J: TRBJ2-7
size: .
V: TRBV7-6
DNA: TGTGCCAGCAGCTCGTACTCCGACGGGGGGTACGAGCAGTACTTC
CDR3: CASSSYSDGGYEQYF

D: TRBD1
J: TRBJ1-2
size: .
V: TRBV6-5
DNA: TGTGCCAGCAGGGCGACAGGGAACGGGGGCTACACCTTC
CDR3: CASRATGNGGYTF

D: TRBD2
J: TRBJ2-1
size: few
V: TRBV9
DNA: TGTGCCAGCAGCCCCGTGCTAGCGGGGTTAAGTGGGTACAATGAGCAGTTCTTC
CDR3: CASSPVLAGLSGYNEQFF

D: TRBD2
J: TRBJ2-5
size: few
V: TRBV7-9
DNA: TGTGCCAGCAGCGACGACCTACTAGCGAGGTACCAAGAGACCCAGTACTTC
CDR3: CASSDDLLARYQETQYF

D: TRBD1
J: TRBJ1-5
size: .
V: TRBV19
DNA: TGTGCCAGCCGTTTCACAGGGGACGCTCAGCCCCAGCATTTT
CDR3: CASRFTGDAQPQHF

D: .
J: TRBJ2-3
size: .
V: TRBV11-1
DNA: TGTGCCAGCAGCTTAAATCTTGGGGCTGGCACAGATACGCAGTATTTT
CDR3: CASSLNLGAGTDTQYF

D: .
J: TRBJ2-5
size: .
V: TRBV7-2
DNA: TGTGCCAGCAGCCTCCGCCTGAGGGGGGGAGAGACCCAGTACTTC
CDR3: CASSLRLRGGETQYF

D: .
J: TRBJ2-1
size: .
V: TRBV19
DNA: TGTGCCAGTACTCAAGACAGGAGCTCCTACAATGAGCAGTTCTTC
CDR3: CASTQDRSSYNEQFF

D: .
J: TRBJ2-2
size: .
V: TRBV5-1
DNA: TGCGCCAGCAGCTTATGGGCGTCGAACACCGGGGAGCTGTTTTTT
CDR3: CASSLWASNTGELFF

D: .
J: TRBJ2-6
size: few
V: TRBV4-1
DNA: TGCGCCAGCAGCCAAGATCTAGGGGCCAACGGCCTGACTTTC
CDR3: CASSQDLGANGLTF

D: TRBD2
J: TRBJ2-7
size: .
V: TRBV5-1
DNA: TGCGCCAGCAGCTTGATAGCGGGAGGGACCTCCTACGAGCAGTACTTC
CDR3: CASSLIAGGTSYEQYF

D: .
J: TRBJ1-2
size: .
V: TRBV5-1
DNA: TGCGCCAGCAGCGAGGACACCAATAACTATGGCTACACCTTC
CDR3: CASSEDTNNYGYTF

D: .
J: TRBJ1-3
size: .
V: TRBV5-4
DNA: TGTGCCAGCAGCTTGGACACCTCTGGAAACACCATATATTTT
CDR3: CASSLDTSGNTIYF

D: TRBD1
J: TRBJ2-7
size: .
V: TRBV5-1
DNA: TGCGCCAGCAGCTCTACAGGGGGTGGCGAGCAGTACTTC
CDR3: CASSSTGGGEQYF

D: .
J: TRBJ1-1
size: .
V: TRBV30
DNA: TGTGCCTGGAGTGTACGCAGTCACACTGAAGCTTTCTTT
CDR3: CAWSVRSHTEAFF

D: .
J: TRBJ2-6
size: .
V: TRBV7-9
DNA: TGTGCCAGCAGCTTAGGCCTGACAGCCCCTGGGGCCAACGTCCTGACTTTC
CDR3: CASSLGLTAPGANVLTF

D: TRBD2
J: TRBJ2-1
size: .
V: TRBV6-5
DNA: TGTGCCAGCAGTTACCCTAGCGGGGGGGCGGGCGAGCAGTTCTTC
CDR3: CASSYPSGGAGEQFF

D: TRBD2
J: TRBJ2-4
size: .
V: TRBV11-2
DNA: TGTGCCAGCACCCCCGGGGGGTTAGGGGCCAAAAACATTCAGTACTTC
CDR3: CASTPGGLGAKNIQYF

D: .
J: TRBJ1-2
size: .
V: TRBV19
DNA: TGTGCCAGTAGTCTTACAGGTACCTTCTATGGCTACACCTTC
CDR3: CASSLTGTFYGYTF

D: .
J: TRBJ2-5
size: .
V: TRBV28
DNA: TGTGCCAGCAGTTTATTCCCACTCGTGACCTTACAGGACCAAGAGACCCAGTACTTC
CDR3: CASSLFPLVTLQDQETQYF

D: TRBD1
J: TRBJ2-7
size: .
V: TRBV7-9
DNA: TGTGCCAGCAGCTTACCGACAGGGATCTCCTACGAGCAGTACTTC
CDR3: CASSLPTGISYEQYF

D: TRBD2
J: TRBJ2-1
size: few
V: TRBV19
DNA: TGTGCCAGTAGTATACTAGCGGGAGCAAGCAATGAGCAGTTCTTC
CDR3: CASSILAGASNEQFF